This entry lists 7 T cell receptor beta chains sequenced from one sample in a study of cytomegalovirus exposure and HLA in healthy donors. A multiplex PCR was run with 60 Vbeta primers and 13 Jbeta primers. Libraries were prepared by immunoSEQ multiplex PCR; TCRdb keeps only in-frame clonotypes and omits some of them. The data contain under 250,000 clones, around four fifths of them seen just once; the ten biggest clones take up about 0.45%. Specimen: PBMCs. These receptors were obtained from a boy between 10 and 17 years old in good health and CMV-seronegative.

This clone was observed a single time. The V call is TRBV4-2, the J call TRBJ2-2; TRBD2 agrees at 10 bases. Germline loops: CDR1 LGHNA, CDR2 YNFKEQ. CDR3 length: 17 amino acids. After removal of 3 bases from V and 0 bases from J, the junction contained 4 bases not matched to a gene. Here the CDR3 reads CASSQRAGGTNTGELFF. CDR3 bases: TGTGCCAGCAGCCAGAGAGCGGGGGGGACGAACACCGGGGAGCTGTTTTTT.

This chain uses TRBV5-5 with TRBJ1-2; 9 positions agree with TRBD1. The CDR3 is 14 residues long. V trimming: 5 bases; J trimming: 4 bases; junction bases outside the gene matches: 6. Germline-derived CDR1 and CDR2 are SGHKS and YYEKEE (reference sequence). The CDR3 DNA sequence: TGTGCCAGCAGGTATACAGGGGGCGGCTATGGCTACACCTTC. As protein: CASRYTGGGYGYTF. Using reference TRBV5-5 and TRBJ1-2 for the parts outside the CDR3, the full variable domain is DAGVTQSPTHLIKTRGQQVTLRCSPISGHKSVSWYQQVLGQGPQFIFQYYEKEERGRGNFPDRFSARQFPNYSSELNVNALLLGDSALYLCASRYTGGGYGYTFGSGTRLTVV.

As regards this clone: In the same sample, other DNA sequences code for this CDR3. The chain has TRBV19 and TRBJ1-2; the D is unclear. The CDR3 is 12 amino acids. Between the trimmed V and J ends, which lost 2 bases and 8 bases, there was a span of 9 bases. Germline loops: CDR1 LNHDA, CDR2 SQIVND (reference sequence). The CDR3 is CASSIRGDGYTF. The CDR3 DNA follows: TGTGCCAGTAGTATAAGAGGAGACGGCTACACCTTC.

The chain uses TRBV5-8 and TRBJ2-1, with D unclear. Trimming took 0 bases from V and 1 from J, leaving 5 bases between them. Germline V lookup: CDR1 SGHTS, CDR2 YDEGEE. The CDR3 is 14 amino acids. This CDR3 is CASSLGLSYNEQFF. The CDR3 DNA is TGTGCCAGCAGCTTGGGACTTTCCTACAATGAGCAGTTCTTC.

This chain links TRBV5-1 with TRBJ2-3, with 10 bases that match TRBD2. CDR3 length equals 15 residues. CDR1 and CDR2 from the germline V gene are SGHRS and YFSETQ. Trimming removed 3 bases from V and 4 bases from J; junction bases left unmatched: 5. CDR3 DNA sequence: TGCGCCAGCAGCTCCAAGCGGGAGGGCCCAGATACGCAGTATTTT. Residues: CASSSKREGPDTQYF. The full variable domain, rest sourced from reference TRBV5-1 and TRBJ2-3, is KAGVTQTPRYLIKTRGQQVTLSCSPISGHRSVSWYQQTPGQGLQFLFEYFSETQRNKGNFPGRFSGRQFSNSRSEMNVSTLELGDSALYLCASSSKREGPDTQYFGPGTRLTVL.

CDR3 region: CASSSQREEQETQYF. CDR3 nucleotides: TGTGCCAGCAGCTCCCAGCGGGAAGAACAAGAGACCCAGTACTTC. The chain recombines TRBV11-3 with TRBJ2-5; 7 bases agree with TRBD2. Germline-derived CDR1 and CDR2 are SGHNT and YENEEA. The CDR3 has 15 residues. The J segment lost 2 bases and the V segment lost 4 bases, leaving 7 bases of the junction unmatched.

This rearrangement joins TRBV6-5 to TRBJ2-7, with D unclear. V lost 7 bases, J lost 3 bases, and 13 bases lay in between. Germline CDR1 MNHEY, CDR2 SVGAGI. The CDR3 extends over 13 amino acids. The CDR3 region is CASMQAGNYEQYF. In nucleotides, the CDR3 is TGTGCCAGCATGCAAGCAGGAAACTACGAGCAGTACTTC.